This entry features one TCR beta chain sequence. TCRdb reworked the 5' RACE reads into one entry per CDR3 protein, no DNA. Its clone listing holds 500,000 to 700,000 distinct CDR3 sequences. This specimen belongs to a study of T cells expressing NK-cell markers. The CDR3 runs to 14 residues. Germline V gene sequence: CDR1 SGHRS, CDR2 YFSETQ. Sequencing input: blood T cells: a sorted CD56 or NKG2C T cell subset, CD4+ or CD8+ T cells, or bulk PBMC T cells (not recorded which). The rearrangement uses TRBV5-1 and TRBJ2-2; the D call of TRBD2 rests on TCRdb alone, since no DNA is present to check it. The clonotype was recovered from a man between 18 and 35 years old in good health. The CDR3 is CASKRLAGVGELFF.